The 5 T cell receptor beta chains presented below share a single source sample, sequenced in a study of blood T cell repertoires in COVID-19 (dated by TCRdb to the early 2020s). Receptors were amplified or captured by the immunoSEQ multiplex PCR assay. As stored in TCRdb, this immuneACCESS dataset retains in-frame rearrangements with V and J assigned. A fraction of the clones does not appear; measured against another copy, unresolved V genes explain less than half of the discrepancy, and the remainder lacks a known reason. The table for this sample lists 110,000 to 150,000 clones; more than 75% of them were counted only once. About 6% of the sample rests with the top ten. Sequencing input: PBMCs or T cells enriched from blood (not recorded which). Source of these receptors: a woman between 50 and 59 years old who had recovered from COVID-19.

This rearrangement joins TRBV23-1 to TRBJ1-2; perhaps TRBD1 as D (5 bases). TRBV23-1 is an open reading frame, and its role is uncertain. V shed 11 bases and J shed 2 bases, with 15 bases lying between them. The CDR3 is 13 amino acids. The CDR3 sequence: CAGQGAKNYGYTF. DNA for the CDR3: TGCGCCGGCCAAGGGGCGAAAAACTATGGCTACACCTTC.

This rearrangement joins TRBV12-3 or TRBV12-4 to TRBJ1-2; D unresolved. V lost 7 bases to trimming and J lost 0 bases, with 9 bases between them. The CDR3 has 13 residues. As DNA, the CDR3 is TGTGCCAGCACCGTGGCAGCTAACTATGGCTACACCTTC. Protein: CASTVAANYGYTF.

This clone was recorded a few times. This sequence joins TRBV19 and TRBJ2-2, with D possibly being TRBD2 (5 bases). From germline, CDR1 is LNHDA and CDR2 SQIVND (reference sequence). V was clipped by 1 base and J by 1 base, with 16 bases between them. The CDR3 extends over 18 amino acids. CDR3 residues: CASSIVWSAGQNTGELFF. In DNA, the CDR3 is TGTGCCAGTAGTATAGTTTGGTCGGCGGGCCAGAACACCGGGGAGCTGTTTTTT.

This sequence joins TRBV6-6 and TRBJ1-4, with no clear D. Germline loops: CDR1 MNHNY, CDR2 SVGAGI (reference sequence). Deletions cut 10 bases from V and 7 bases from J, with 16 bases between. This CDR3 is built from 13 residues. CDR3 amino acids: CATAPLTAEKLFF. As DNA, the CDR3 is TGTGCCACTGCTCCGTTAACAGCTGAAAAACTGTTTTTT.

This clone was detected once. The V call is TRBV10-3, the J call TRBJ2-1; 10 bases align to TRBD1. Trimming at V came to 8 bases and at J to 3 bases, leaving 10 bases not matched to a gene. Germline V gene lookup returns CDR1 ENHRY and CDR2 SYGVKD. The CDR3 runs to 16 residues. CDR3 nucleotides: TGTGCCATCGGGGGGGACAGGGGCCGTGTCTACAATGAGCAGTTCTTC. It translates to CAIGGDRGRVYNEQFF.